Detailed here is one T cell receptor (beta chain). What it binds is unknown. This sample is part of a study of T cell responses to AZD1222 COVID-19 vaccine. Study conclusions and caveats: AZD1222 recipients seropositive at baseline numbered only 6 or 7. CD4 TCRs linked to vaccination spanned spike, dominating at 160-218 and 743-854. Repertoire samples came only from after the peak T cell response.

The CDR3 runs 15 residues. Germline CDR1 reads KGHSY; CDR2 reads FQNENV. After removal of 6 bases from V and 0 bases from J, the junction contained 4 bases not matched to a gene. Here immunoSEQ multiplex PCR was the method, and the copy in TCRdb shows in-frame clones only, minus some. The data show around 46,000 clones, about 89% seen once. It was second doses at about 4 or about 12 weeks that were pooled. Sequenced material: peripheral blood, taken 28 days after the second AZD1222 dose. This TCR was sampled from an adult who received the AZD1222 COVID-19 vaccine. The chain joins TRBV16 to TRBJ2-3; 9 positions match TRBD1. CDR3 bases: TGTGCCAGCAGTGGACAGGGGTCAAGCACAGATACGCAGTATTTT. Its translation: CASSGQGSSTDTQYF.